The 20 T cell receptor beta chains listed next were all sequenced from one sample in a study of human T cells and chemical hapten exposure. One entry per CDR3 protein results from TCRdb running MiXCR on the RACE reads. The table shows about 49,000 distinct CDR3 sequences, with around 9% occurring only once. Indicated time point: patch test 1, 2 weeks after DPC sensitization. The treatment was: therapeutic diphenylcyclopropenone sensitization with weekly scalp DPC. This specimen was whole blood, taken in connection with sensitization to the hapten diphenylcyclopropenone (DPC). The receptors were gathered from a woman aged 45-60 years with alopecia areata. Some clones in this sample may be carry-over from other donors' samples.

This clonotype was counted at least ten times. The chain couples TRBV7-9 to TRBJ1-2, with unresolved D. The V end lost 7 bases, the J end lost 5 bases, and 17 bases lay between the germline ends. This CDR3 has 14 amino acids. Per the germline V gene, CDR1 is SEHNR and CDR2 is FQNEAQ (reference sequence). Here the CDR3 DNA reads TGTGCCAGCACCTCGAGGCGCAACTTATATGGCTACACCTTC. Translated, it gives CASTSRRNLYGYTF.

The table lists this clonotype with many counts. This chain links TRBV9 with TRBJ1-4; D is unresolved. Germline CDR1 and CDR2: SGDLS and YYNGEE. Trimming cost V 0 bases and J 7 bases, with 13 bases left between them. The CDR3 extends over 15 amino acids. The CDR3 is CASSVGGGPSEKLFF. CDR3 in DNA: TGTGCCAGCAGCGTAGGGGGTGGGCCGAGTGAAAAACTGTTTTTT.

The sample holds many counts of this clonotype. This sequence joins TRBV6-5 and TRBJ1-1; D remains unclear. Germline loops: CDR1 MNHEY, CDR2 SVGAGI. The CDR3 extends over 15 amino acids. V was shortened by 0 bases and J by 0 bases, with 8 bases between the two germline ends. The CDR3 nucleotides are TGTGCCAGCAGTTACTCCGGCAACATGAACACTGAAGCTTTCTTT. Translation: CASSYSGNMNTEAFF.

In its sample, this clonotype was seen a few times. A much larger clone lies one base from this, so it may be a read error. This rearrangement joins TRBV7-2 to TRBJ2-1, with 7 bases aligning to TRBD2. CDR1 SGHTA and CDR2 FQGNSA come from the germline V gene. This CDR3 is built from 14 residues. The CDR3 sequence: CVSSPELSSGRPVF. CDR3 nucleotide sequence: TGTGTCAGCAGCCCAGAGCTTTCTAGCGGACGGCCCGTCTTC.

This clonotype was recorded many times. This sequence joins TRBV30 and TRBJ2-1; 12 positions agree with TRBD1. The CDR3 consists of 16 residues. CDR1 GTSNPN and CDR2 SVGIG come from the germline V gene (reference sequence). V lost 1 base and J lost 7; bases outside the gene matches: 8. CDR3 bases: TGTGCCTGGAGTGAGGGACAGGGGGCAATTTGGAATGAGCAGTTCTTC. The encoded protein is CAWSEGQGAIWNEQFF.

This clonotype was detected ten times or more. The gene calls are TRBV20-1 and TRBJ2-3; D gene unclear. This CDR3 spans 13 amino acids. Germline CDR1 reads DFQATT; CDR2 reads SNEGSKA (reference sequence). V lost 1 base, J lost 4 bases, and 9 bases lay in between. CDR3 DNA: TGCAGTGCTAGAGGGGCGAAACCAGATACGCAGTATTTT. Amino acids: CSARGAKPDTQYF.

This clonotype has just a few counts. The rearrangement uses TRBV12-3 or TRBV12-4 and TRBJ1-5; 8 bases agree with TRBD1. V dropped 6 bases and J dropped 2; count of bases not matched to a gene: 9. The CDR3 covers 16 residues. The CDR3 protein is CASSYDPGQGNQPQHF. CDR3 nucleotides: TGTGCCAGCAGCTATGACCCGGGACAGGGCAATCAGCCCCAGCATTTT.

This clonotype was observed many times. Here the CDR3 DNA reads TGTGCCAGCGATAAGGGTACCGGCAATCAGCCCCAGCATTTT. Translated, it gives CASDKGTGNQPQHF. This chain uses TRBV2 with TRBJ1-5; D is uncertain. Trimming stripped 8 bases from V and 2 bases from J, with 13 bases between. This CDR3 spans 14 amino acids. CDR1 is SNHLY and CDR2 is FYNNEI in the germline V gene. The full variable domain, rest sourced from reference TRBV2 and TRBJ1-5, is EPEVTQTPSHQVTQMGQEVILRCVPISNHLYFYWYRQILGQKVEFLVSFYNNEISEKSEIFDDQFSVERPDGSNFTLKIRSTKLEDSAMYFCASDKGTGNQPQHFGDGTRLSIL.

The sample holds many counts of this clonotype. This chain joins TRBV5-8 and TRBJ2-3, with 10 nucleotides matching TRBD1. CDR1 and CDR2 from the germline V gene are SGHTS and YDEGEE. The J segment lost 4 bases and the V segment lost 0 bases, leaving 2 bases of the junction unmatched. The CDR3 covers 15 residues. CDR3 DNA sequence: TGTGCCAGCAGCTTGGGGGACAGGGGTTCAGATACGCAGTATTTT. It is translated as CASSLGDRGSDTQYF.

This clonotype was seen ten or more times. This rearrangement joins TRBV7-6 to TRBJ2-2, with D possibly being TRBD1 (5 bases). Germline values: CDR1 SGHVS, CDR2 FNYEAQ. V lost 3 bases, J lost 1 base, and 6 bases lay in between. This CDR3 has 14 residues. In nucleotides, the CDR3 is TGTGCCAGCAGCTTGCAGGGGAACACCGGGGAGCTGTTTTTT. Its translation is CASSLQGNTGELFF.

This clonotype occurred many times. This sequence joins TRBV27 and TRBJ2-7, with D unclear. Germline V gives CDR1 MNHEY, CDR2 SMNVEV (reference sequence). This CDR3 has 15 residues. Trimming took off 2 bases at V and 3 bases at J, with 14 bases between the two ends. This chain's CDR3 is CASSLRPGSLYEQYF. CDR3 bases: TGTGCCAGCAGTTTACGACCCGGGTCGCTCTACGAGCAGTACTTC.

This clonotype showed up many times. V gene TRBV12-3 or TRBV12-4 combines with J gene TRBJ1-3; tentative D call: TRBD1 (5 bases). Deletions cut 6 bases from V and 0 bases from J, with 21 bases between. The CDR3 runs 18 residues. In nucleotides, the CDR3 is TGTGCCAGCAGGAGGTGGGGCAGGGCAAACCGCTCTGGAAACACCATATATTTT. It codes for CASRRWGRANRSGNTIYF.

Many counts were recorded for this clonotype. J is TRBJ2-2 and V is TRBV11-2, with D hard to call. CDR3 length: 17 amino acids. Germline CDR1 is SGHAT and CDR2 is FQNNGV. Trimming took 0 bases from V and 0 from J, leaving 11 bases between them. The CDR3 sequence is CASSLDVQRANTGELFF. DNA for the CDR3: TGTGCCAGCAGCTTAGACGTACAGCGCGCGAACACCGGGGAGCTGTTTTTT.

The chain has TRBV30 and TRBJ1-3, with D maybe TRBD1 (5 bases). The CDR3 covers 15 residues. With 3 bases removed from V and 0 bases from J, the gap between germline ends came to 12 bases. Germline V gene lookup returns CDR1 GTSNPN and CDR2 SVGIG (reference sequence). The chain's CDR3 is CAWRATDSSGNTIYF. The CDR3 DNA reads as TGTGCCTGGAGAGCGACCGACAGCTCTGGAAACACCATATATTTT. Complete variable domain (other parts from reference TRBV30 and TRBJ1-3): SQTIHQWPATLVQPVGSPLSLECTVEGTSNPNLYWYRQAAGRGLQLLFYSVGIGQISSEVPQNLSASRPQDRQFILSSKKLLLSDSGFYLCAWRATDSSGNTIYFGEGSWLTVV.

This clonotype was seen many times. For the CDR3, the DNA is TGTGCCAGCAGTTTCTTTGGGACTAGCGGGTACGAGCAGTACTTC. This encodes CASSFFGTSGYEQYF. The gene calls are TRBV27 and TRBJ2-7; 12 bases map to TRBD2. This CDR3 contains 15 residues. After removal of 3 bases from V and 4 bases from J, the junction contained 4 bases not matched to a gene. Germline CDR1 reads MNHEY; CDR2 reads SMNVEV (reference sequence).

This clonotype showed up just a few times. The CDR3 protein is CASTAPGPNQPQHF. For the CDR3, the DNA is TGTGCCAGCACCGCTCCGGGGCCCAATCAGCCCCAGCATTTT. V is TRBV28 and J is TRBJ1-5, with D perhaps matching TRBD1 (5 bases). Germline V gene sequence: CDR1 MDHEN, CDR2 SYDVKM. This CDR3 region has 14 residues. The V gene lost 7 bases and the J gene lost 3 bases, with 13 bases spanning the gap.

This clonotype has ten or more counts. The J gene is TRBJ2-2, the V gene TRBV20-1, with D possibly being TRBD1 (5 bases). CDR1 is DFQATT, CDR2 SNEGSKA, per germline (reference sequence). V was shortened by 0 bases and J by 9 bases, with 11 bases between the two germline ends. The CDR3 has 13 amino acids. CDR3 sequence: CSARDPQVRELFF. In DNA form, the CDR3 reads TGCAGTGCTAGAGACCCACAGGTTCGGGAGCTGTTTTTT.

This clonotype has at least ten counts. V usage is TRBV11-2 and J usage is TRBJ1-1; no clear D. V lost 3 bases to trimming and J lost 6 bases, with 2 bases between them. CDR1 is SGHAT, CDR2 FQNNGV, per germline. This CDR3 has 10 amino acids. CDR3 sequence (DNA): TGTGCCAGCAGCTTTTCTGAAGCTTTCTTT. Amino acid sequence: CASSFSEAFF.

This clonotype has ten or more counts. This sequence joins TRBV29-1 and TRBJ1-5, with D perhaps matching TRBD1 (5 bases). The CDR3 is 12 residues long. The V end lost 8 bases, the J end lost 6 bases, and 14 bases lay between the germline ends. The germline gives CDR1 SQVTM, CDR2 ANQGSEA. CDR3 sequence: CSTREGSQPQHF. The CDR3 nucleotides are TGCAGCACCAGAGAGGGGAGTCAGCCCCAGCATTTT.

This sequence joins TRBV3-1 and TRBJ2-1; D remains unclear. The CDR3 is 13 residues long. V lost 1 base and J 9 bases, leaving 10 bases between the germline ends. Germline loops: CDR1 LGHDT, CDR2 YNNKEL (reference sequence). CDR3 nucleotide sequence: TGTGCCAGCAGCCAAGTAAACGGAGTTGAGCAGTTCTTC. Protein sequence: CASSQVNGVEQFF.